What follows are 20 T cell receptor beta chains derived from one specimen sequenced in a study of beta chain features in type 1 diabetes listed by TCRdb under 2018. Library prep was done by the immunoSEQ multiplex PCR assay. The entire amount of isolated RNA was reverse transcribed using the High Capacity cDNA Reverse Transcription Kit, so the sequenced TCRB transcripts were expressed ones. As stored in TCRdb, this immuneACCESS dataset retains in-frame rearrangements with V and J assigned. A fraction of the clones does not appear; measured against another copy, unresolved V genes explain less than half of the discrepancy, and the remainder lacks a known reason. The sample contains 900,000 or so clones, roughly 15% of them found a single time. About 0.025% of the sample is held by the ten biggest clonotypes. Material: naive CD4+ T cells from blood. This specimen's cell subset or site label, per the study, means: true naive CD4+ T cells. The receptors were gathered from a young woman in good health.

In DNA, the CDR3 is TGTGCCAGCAGTAACCGACTTGAGGCTTATGGCTACACCTTC. It is translated as CASSNRLEAYGYTF. The V gene is TRBV28, the J gene TRBJ1-2; D gene unclear. Germline-derived CDR1 and CDR2 are MDHEN and SYDVKM. V dropped 5 bases and J dropped 5 bases, with 15 bases sitting between them. CDR3 length: 14 residues.

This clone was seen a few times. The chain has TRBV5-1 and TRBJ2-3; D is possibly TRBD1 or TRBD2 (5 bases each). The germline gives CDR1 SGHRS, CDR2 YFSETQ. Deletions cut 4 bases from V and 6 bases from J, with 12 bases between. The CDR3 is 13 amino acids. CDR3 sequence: CASSTRWGDTQYF. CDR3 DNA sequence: TGCGCCAGCAGCACACGGTGGGGGGATACGCAGTATTTT.

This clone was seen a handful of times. The DNA of the CDR3 is TGCGCCAGCAGCCAAGTTTACAGGGTTATTCATGGCTACACCTTC. Translation: CASSQVYRVIHGYTF. The V gene is TRBV4-3, the J gene TRBJ1-2, with D tentatively TRBD1 (6 bases). CDR3 size: 15 residues. The germline gives CDR1 LGHNA, CDR2 YSLEER. V lost 1 base and J 6 bases, leaving 15 bases between the germline ends.

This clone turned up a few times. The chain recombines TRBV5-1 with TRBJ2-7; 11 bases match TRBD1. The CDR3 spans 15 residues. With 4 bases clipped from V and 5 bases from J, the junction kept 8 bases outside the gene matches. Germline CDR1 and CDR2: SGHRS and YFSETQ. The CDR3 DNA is TGCGCCAGCAGCGTAGGGGACAGGGGGAGGAACGAGCAGTACTTC. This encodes CASSVGDRGRNEQYF. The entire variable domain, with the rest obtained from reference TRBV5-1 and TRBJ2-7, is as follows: KAGVTQTPRYLIKTRGQQVTLSCSPISGHRSVSWYQQTPGQGLQFLFEYFSETQRNKGNFPGRFSGRQFSNSRSEMNVSTLELGDSALYLCASSVGDRGRNEQYFGPGTRLTVT.

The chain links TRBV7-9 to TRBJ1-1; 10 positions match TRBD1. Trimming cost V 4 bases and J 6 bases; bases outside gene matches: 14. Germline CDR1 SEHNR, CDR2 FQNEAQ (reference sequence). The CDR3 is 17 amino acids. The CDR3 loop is CASSSRDRGEGGPEAFF. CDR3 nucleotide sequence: TGTGCCAGCAGCTCCCGGGACAGGGGAGAAGGGGGGCCTGAAGCTTTCTTT.

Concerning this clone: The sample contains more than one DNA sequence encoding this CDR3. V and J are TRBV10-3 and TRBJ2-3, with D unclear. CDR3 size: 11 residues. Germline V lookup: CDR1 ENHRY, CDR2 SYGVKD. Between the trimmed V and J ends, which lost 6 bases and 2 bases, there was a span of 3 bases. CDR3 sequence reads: CAISSTDTQYF. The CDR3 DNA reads TGTGCCATCAGCTCCACAGATACGCAGTATTTT.

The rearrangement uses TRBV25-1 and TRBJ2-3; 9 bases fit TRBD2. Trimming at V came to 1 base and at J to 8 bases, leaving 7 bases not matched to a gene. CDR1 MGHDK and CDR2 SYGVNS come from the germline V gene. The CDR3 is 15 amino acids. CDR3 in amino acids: CASSESGLAVATQYF. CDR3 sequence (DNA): TGTGCCAGCAGTGAATCGGGACTAGCAGTTGCTACGCAGTATTTT.

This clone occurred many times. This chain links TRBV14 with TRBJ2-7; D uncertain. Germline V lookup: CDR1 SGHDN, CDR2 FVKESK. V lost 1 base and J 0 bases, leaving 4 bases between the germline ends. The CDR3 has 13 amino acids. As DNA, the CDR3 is TGTGCCAGCAGCCAAGTCGGCTCCTACGAGCAGTACTTC. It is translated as CASSQVGSYEQYF.

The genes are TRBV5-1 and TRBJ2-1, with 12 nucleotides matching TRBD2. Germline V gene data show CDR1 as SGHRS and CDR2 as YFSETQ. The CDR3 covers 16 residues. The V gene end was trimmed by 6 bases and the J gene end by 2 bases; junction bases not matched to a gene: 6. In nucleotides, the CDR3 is TGCGCCAGCATTGAACTAGCGGGAGGACCCTACAATGAGCAGTTCTTC. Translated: CASIELAGGPYNEQFF.

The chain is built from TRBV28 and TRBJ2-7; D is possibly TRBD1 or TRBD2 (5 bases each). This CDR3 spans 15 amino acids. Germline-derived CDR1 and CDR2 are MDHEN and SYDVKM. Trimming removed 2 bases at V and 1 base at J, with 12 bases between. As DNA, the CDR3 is TGTGCCAGCAGTTTAAGGGGACGGAGGTCCTACGAGCAGTACTTC. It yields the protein CASSLRGRRSYEQYF.

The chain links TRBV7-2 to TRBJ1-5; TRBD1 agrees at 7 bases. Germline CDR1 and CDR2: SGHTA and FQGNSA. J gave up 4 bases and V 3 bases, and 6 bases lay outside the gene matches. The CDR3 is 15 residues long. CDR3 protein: CASSFAGTVNQPQHF. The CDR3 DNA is TGTGCCAGCAGCTTCGCAGGGACAGTAAATCAGCCCCAGCATTTT.

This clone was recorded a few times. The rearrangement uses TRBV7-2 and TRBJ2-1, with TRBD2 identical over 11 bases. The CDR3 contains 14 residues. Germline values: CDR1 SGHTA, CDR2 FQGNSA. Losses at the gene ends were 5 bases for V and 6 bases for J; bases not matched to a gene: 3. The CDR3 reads CASSPGLAVNEQFF. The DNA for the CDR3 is TGTGCCAGCAGCCCGGGACTAGCGGTCAATGAGCAGTTCTTC. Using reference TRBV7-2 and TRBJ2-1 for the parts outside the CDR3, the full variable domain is GAGVSQSPSNKVTEKGKDVELRCDPISGHTALYWYRQSLGQGLEFLIYFQGNSAPDKSGLPSDRFSAERTGGSVSTLTIQRTQQEDSAVYLCASSPGLAVNEQFFGPGTRLTVL.

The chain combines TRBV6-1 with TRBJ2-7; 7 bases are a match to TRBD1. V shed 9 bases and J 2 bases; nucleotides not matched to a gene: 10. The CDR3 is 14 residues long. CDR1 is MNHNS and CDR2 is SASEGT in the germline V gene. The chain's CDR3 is CASRNRGSTYEQYF. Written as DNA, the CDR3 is TGTGCCAGTAGGAACAGGGGATCCACCTACGAGCAGTACTTC.

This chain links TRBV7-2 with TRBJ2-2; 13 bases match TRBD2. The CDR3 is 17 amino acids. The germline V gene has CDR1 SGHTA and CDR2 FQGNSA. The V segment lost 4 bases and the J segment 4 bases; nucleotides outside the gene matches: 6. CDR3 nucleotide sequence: TGTGCCAGCAGCTGGGGACTAGCGGGATCTGGCACCGGGGAGCTGTTTTTT. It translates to CASSWGLAGSGTGELFF.

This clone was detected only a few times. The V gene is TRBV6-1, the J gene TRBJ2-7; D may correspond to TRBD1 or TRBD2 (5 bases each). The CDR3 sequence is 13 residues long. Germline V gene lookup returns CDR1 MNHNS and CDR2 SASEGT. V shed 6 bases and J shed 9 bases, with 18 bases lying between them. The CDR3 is CASSRSLRDRQYF. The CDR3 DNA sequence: TGTGCCAGCAGCAGGTCCTTACGGGACCGGCAGTACTTC.

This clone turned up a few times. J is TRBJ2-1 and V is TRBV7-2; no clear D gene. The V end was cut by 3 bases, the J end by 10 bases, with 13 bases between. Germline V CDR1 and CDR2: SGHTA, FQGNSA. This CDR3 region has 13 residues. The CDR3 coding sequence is TGTGCCAGCAGCTTCCTAGATGGCGGCGAGCAGTTCTTC. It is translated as CASSFLDGGEQFF.

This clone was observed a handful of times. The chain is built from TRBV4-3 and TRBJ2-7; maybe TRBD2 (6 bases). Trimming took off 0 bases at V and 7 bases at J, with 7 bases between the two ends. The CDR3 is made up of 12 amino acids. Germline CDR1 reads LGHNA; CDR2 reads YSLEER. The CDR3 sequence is CASSQDGGEQYF. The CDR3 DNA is TGCGCCAGCAGCCAAGATGGGGGGGAGCAGTACTTC.

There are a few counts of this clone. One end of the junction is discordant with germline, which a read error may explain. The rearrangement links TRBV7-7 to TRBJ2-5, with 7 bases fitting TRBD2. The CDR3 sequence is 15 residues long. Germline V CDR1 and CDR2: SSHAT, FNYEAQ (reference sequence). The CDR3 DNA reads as TGTGCTAGCAGCTCCGGGGTAGCGGGTGGAGAGACCCAGTACTTC. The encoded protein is CASSSGVAGGETQYF.

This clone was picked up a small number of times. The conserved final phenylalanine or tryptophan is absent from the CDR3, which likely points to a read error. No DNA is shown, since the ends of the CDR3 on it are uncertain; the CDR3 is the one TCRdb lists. Here the CDR3 reads CASSLSAGSGR. The chain joins TRBV27 to TRBJ2-3; the D call TRBD2 from the table was never checked on the DNA. The germline V gene has CDR1 MNHEY and CDR2 SMNVEV (reference sequence). The CDR3 is 11 residues long, counting both termini.

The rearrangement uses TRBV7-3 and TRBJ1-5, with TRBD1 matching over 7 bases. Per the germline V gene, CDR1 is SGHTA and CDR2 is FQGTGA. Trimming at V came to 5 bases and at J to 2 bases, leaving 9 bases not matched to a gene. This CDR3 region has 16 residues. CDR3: CASSPQTGLGNQPQHF. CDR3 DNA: TGTGCCAGCAGCCCCCAGACAGGGCTGGGCAATCAGCCCCAGCATTTT.